These T cell receptor beta chains were read from a single sample in a study of tumor-infiltrating lymphocytes in oesophageal squamous cell carcinoma. Each CDR3 protein is one row after TCRdb ran MiXCR on the PCR reads. Found here are about 12,000 distinct CDR3 sequences, 50% to 65% of them singletons; the top ten hold 32%. The sequencing sample was made of esophageal tumor tissue. These receptors originate from a female donor with esophageal squamous cell carcinoma. Both conserved end residues are part of each CDR3. Each record gives: V gene, D gene, CDR3 protein. D genes are given only for firm matches.

TRBV7-8,TRBD1,CASSSITGDIQYF
TRBV7-4,TRBD1,CASSLVLGAGGEQYF
TRBV7-2,TRBD2,CASSLAPTSGAAYEQYF
TRBV7-3,TRBD2,CASSPGLAGAHPNTGELFF
TRBV7-6,TRBD2,CASSLDPSGYNEQFF
TRBV7-6,-,CASSLSIGPNEKLFF
TRBV7-8,-,CASSLAEEYEQYF
TRBV12-3/TRBV12-4,-,CASSLELYGETQYF
TRBV28,TRBD1,CASSPNRGPNTDTQYF
TRBV18,TRBD1,CASSKTGTEAFF
TRBV27,-,CASSTTDTQYF
TRBV10-1,-,CASSEEFSNEQYF
TRBV11-3,TRBD2,CASSLGTSGYNEQFF
TRBV7-2,TRBD2,CASSLTLAGAYEQYF
TRBV7-8,TRBD2,CASSSLGTSAYNEQFF
TRBV19,-,CASSMVDTGYRGSYEQYF
TRBV7-9,-,CASSQGPFTDTQYF
TRBV6-1,-,CASSEAGIGLSSYNEQFF
TRBV7-8,-,CASSLAGGGPGANVLTF
TRBV5-6,-,CASKRGELIYTF
TRBV24-1,-,CATSQGRDGYTF
TRBV6-2/TRBV6-3,TRBD1,CASSYQGASYEQYF
TRBV28,-,CASSPYAGTMNTEAFF
TRBV19,-,CASSSGSTDTQYF
TRBV12-5,-,CASGIGGAGYNEQFF
TRBV11-1,-,CASSSYRVEETQYF
TRBV6-1,-,CASTLEGGEHSPLHF
TRBV6-1,-,CASIEGGAGANVLTF
TRBV6-1,TRBD1,CASSAQGGKYGYTF
TRBV28,-,CASSLHPGGGSMDGYTF
TRBV6-1,TRBD2,CASSLGTSGREYEQFF
TRBV7-3,TRBD2,CASSRWAGEGNEQFF
TRBV30,-,CAWSLKGVDTQYF